This is a list of T cell receptor beta chains from one sample in a study of blood T cell repertoires in COVID-19. Method: immunoSEQ multiplex PCR; TCRdb's copy keeps in-frame clones and lacks some. The sample has 75,000 to 95,000 clones; roughly 80% are singletons. Sequenced: peripheral blood. The receptors were sampled from a woman aged 40 to 55 with active or convalescent COVID-19. CDR3s include the opening cysteine and the closing phenylalanine or tryptophan. Each record gives: CDR3 protein, CDR3 DNA, V gene, clone size, J gene, D gene. A D gene is named only where the DNA matches it firmly. Only some rows state a clone size, as once, few, many or a class for expanded clones.

CAITPGQSGTEAFF | TGTGCCATCACCCCGGGACAGTCAGGCACTGAAGCTTTCTTT | TRBV10-3 | - | TRBJ1-1 | TRBD1
CASSPSLAGSAGELFF | TGTGCCAGCTCACCAAGCCTAGCGGGAAGCGCCGGGGAGCTGTTTTTT | TRBV18 | - | TRBJ2-2 | TRBD2
CASRTDSNSPLHF | TGTGCCAGCAGGACGGACAGTAATTCACCCCTCCACTTT | TRBV12-3/TRBV12-4 | - | TRBJ1-6 | -
CASNLQGPSPLMNTEAFF | TGTGCCAGCAATCTACAGGGGCCCTCACCCCTCATGAACACTGAAGCTTTCTTT | TRBV27 | - | TRBJ1-1 | TRBD1
CASSYYSGGPNTGELFF | TGTGCCAGCAGCTATTATAGCGGGGGACCGAACACCGGGGAGCTGTTTTTT | TRBV7-2 | - | TRBJ2-2 | TRBD2
CATRRDRDYEQYF | TGTGCCACCCGCCGGGACAGGGACTACGAGCAGTACTTC | TRBV28 | - | TRBJ2-7 | TRBD1
CAIRDGTGAPYEQYF | TGTGCCATCAGGGACGGGACAGGGGCTCCCTACGAGCAGTACTTC | TRBV10-3 | - | TRBJ2-7 | TRBD1
CASSTSGTGELFF | TGTGCCAGCAGCACTAGCGGGACCGGGGAGCTGTTTTTT | TRBV11-3 | - | TRBJ2-2 | TRBD2
CASSYGGAVIEQYF | TGTGCCAGCAGTTACGGGGGGGCCGTGATCGAGCAGTACTTC | TRBV6-5 | - | TRBJ2-7 | -
CSVGGKLAGGPYEQYF | TGCAGCGTTGGAGGGAAACTAGCGGGGGGACCCTACGAGCAGTACTTC | TRBV29-1 | - | TRBJ2-7 | TRBD2
CAISTGMWGNTIYF | TGTGCCATCAGCACAGGGATGTGGGGAAACACCATATATTTT | TRBV10-3 | few | TRBJ1-3 | -
CASSSRQSYEQYF | TGTGCCAGCAGCTCCCGACAGTCCTACGAGCAGTACTTC | TRBV21-1 | - | TRBJ2-7 | -
CASNGGQGVNYGYTF | TGTGCCAGTAACGGAGGACAGGGGGTAAACTATGGCTACACCTTC | TRBV19 | - | TRBJ1-2 | TRBD1
CASSPRTGRGETQYF | TGTGCCAGCAGCCCCCGGACAGGACGGGGGGAGACCCAGTACTTC | TRBV6-4 | medium-sized | TRBJ2-5 | -
CASSKQGPRSGNTIYF | TGTGCCAGCAGCAAACAGGGGCCCAGATCTGGAAACACCATATATTTT | TRBV7-2 | - | TRBJ1-3 | TRBD1
CASSIGDGSSGNTIYF | TGTGCCAGTAGTATAGGAGACGGGAGCTCTGGAAACACCATATATTTT | TRBV19 | - | TRBJ1-3 | -
CASSPPRQVYGYTF | TGTGCCAGCAGCCCCCCCCGACAGGTTTATGGCTACACCTTC | TRBV4-2 | - | TRBJ1-2 | -
CASSSTSGRAQEQFF | TGTGCCAGCAGCTCTACTAGCGGGAGGGCCCAGGAGCAGTTCTTC | TRBV5-4 | - | TRBJ2-1 | TRBD2
CASSLDGPLFF | TGTGCCAGCAGCTTAGACGGTCCGTTGTTTTTT | TRBV7-9 | - | TRBJ1-4 | -
CASLAGQGAKFF | TGTGCCAGTCTAGCCGGACAGGGGGCGAAGTTCTTC | TRBV28 | - | TRBJ2-1 | TRBD1
CASSYPPVAEQYF | TGTGCCAGCAGTTACCCCCCAGTAGCCGAGCAGTACTTC | TRBV6-2/TRBV6-3 | - | TRBJ2-7 | -
CASSQRNYGYTF | TGTGCCAGCAGTCAGCGGAACTATGGCTACACCTTC | TRBV11-2 | - | TRBJ1-2 | -
CASSPGTGYTEAFF | TGTGCCAGCAGCCCCGGGACAGGGTACACTGAAGCTTTCTTT | TRBV7-3 | - | TRBJ1-1 | TRBD1
CASSPQASGNTIYF | TGTGCCAGCAGCCCTCAGGCGTCTGGAAACACCATATATTTT | TRBV3-1/TRBV3-2 | - | TRBJ1-3 | -
CASSLEVGAGGEQYF | TGCGCCAGCAGCTTGGAGGTTGGGGCTGGAGGGGAGCAGTACTTC | TRBV5-1 | - | TRBJ2-7 | -
CASSPGTGEDIQYF | TGTGCCAGCAGCCCGGGGACGGGAGAGGACATTCAGTACTTC | TRBV3-1/TRBV3-2 | few | TRBJ2-4 | -
CASSWRGGSYNSPLHF | TGTGCCAGCAGCTGGCGCGGGGGCTCCTATAATTCACCCCTCCACTTT | TRBV14 | few | TRBJ1-6 | -
CASSLALLGTGQRSYTF | TGTGCCAGCAGCTTAGCTTTATTGGGGACGGGACAGAGGAGCTACACCTTC | TRBV13 | - | TRBJ1-2 | TRBD1
CASKSDSPNQPQHF | TGTGCCAGCAAGTCCGACAGCCCCAATCAGCCCCAGCATTTT | TRBV28 | - | TRBJ1-5 | -
CASSLGQLGANEKLFF | TGTGCCAGCAGCTTGGGACAGCTTGGAGCTAATGAAAAACTGTTTTTT | TRBV7-9 | few | TRBJ1-4 | TRBD1
CASSYAGTGSHEQYF | TGTGCCAGCAGTTACGCCGGGACAGGGTCCCACGAGCAGTACTTC | TRBV6-2/TRBV6-3 | - | TRBJ2-7 | TRBD1
CASSYSAGQGNYGYTF | TGTGCCAGCAGTTACTCGGCGGGACAGGGGAACTATGGCTACACCTTC | TRBV6-5 | - | TRBJ1-2 | TRBD1
CASSQDQGETYGYTF | TGTGCCAGCAGCCAAGATCAGGGGGAAACTTATGGCTACACCTTC | TRBV4-2 | - | TRBJ1-2 | TRBD1
CASSTGNGYTF | TGTGCCAGCAGCACAGGGAATGGCTACACCTTC | TRBV28 | - | TRBJ1-2 | -
CATSARTSGRPLLATDTQYF | TGTGCCACCAGTGCCCGGACTAGCGGGAGGCCCCTTTTGGCCACAGATACGCAGTATTTT | TRBV24-1 | - | TRBJ2-3 | TRBD2
CASSLGGISSGNTIYF | TGTGCCAGCAGCTTGGGAGGGATTAGCTCTGGAAACACCATATATTTT | TRBV5-4 | - | TRBJ1-3 | -